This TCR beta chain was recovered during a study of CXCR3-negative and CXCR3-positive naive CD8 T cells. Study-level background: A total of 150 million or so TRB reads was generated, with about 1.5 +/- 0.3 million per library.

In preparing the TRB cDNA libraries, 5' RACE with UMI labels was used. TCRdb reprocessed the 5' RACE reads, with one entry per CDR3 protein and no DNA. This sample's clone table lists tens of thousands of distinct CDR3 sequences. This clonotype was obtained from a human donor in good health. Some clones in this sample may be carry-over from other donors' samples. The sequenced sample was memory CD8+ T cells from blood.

This CDR3 reads CASSQQTGEVFEAFF. The genes are TRBV18 and TRBJ1-1; TCRdb returns TRBD1, unconfirmable since there is no DNA. The CDR3 sequence is 15 residues long. The germline V gene encodes CDR1 KGHSH and CDR2 LQKENI.